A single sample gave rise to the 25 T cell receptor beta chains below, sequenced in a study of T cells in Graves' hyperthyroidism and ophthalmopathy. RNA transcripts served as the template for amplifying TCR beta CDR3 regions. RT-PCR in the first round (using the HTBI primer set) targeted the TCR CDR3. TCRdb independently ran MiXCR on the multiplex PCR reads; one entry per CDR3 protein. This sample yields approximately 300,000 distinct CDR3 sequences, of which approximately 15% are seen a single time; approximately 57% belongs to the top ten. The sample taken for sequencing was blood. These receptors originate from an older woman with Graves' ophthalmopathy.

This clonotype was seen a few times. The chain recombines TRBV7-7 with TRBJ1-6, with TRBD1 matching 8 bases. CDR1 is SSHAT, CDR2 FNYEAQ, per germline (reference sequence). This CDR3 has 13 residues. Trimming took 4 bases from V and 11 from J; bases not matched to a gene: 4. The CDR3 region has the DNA TGTGCCAGCAGCTCGGACAGGGAGACACCCCTCCACTTT. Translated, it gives CASSSDRETPLHF.

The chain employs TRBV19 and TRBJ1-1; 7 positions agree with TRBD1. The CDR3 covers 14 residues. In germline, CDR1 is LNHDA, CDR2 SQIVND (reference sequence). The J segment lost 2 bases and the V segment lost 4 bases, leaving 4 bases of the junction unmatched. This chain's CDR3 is CASSKGQINTEAFF. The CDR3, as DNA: TGTGCCAGTAGTAAGGGACAGATCAACACTGAAGCTTTCTTT.

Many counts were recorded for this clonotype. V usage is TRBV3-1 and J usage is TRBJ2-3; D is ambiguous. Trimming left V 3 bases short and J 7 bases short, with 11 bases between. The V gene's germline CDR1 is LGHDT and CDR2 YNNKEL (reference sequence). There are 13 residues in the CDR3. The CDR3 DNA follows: TGTGCCAGCAGCCAGTTCTTGGGGAATACGCAGTATTTT. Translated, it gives CASSQFLGNTQYF.

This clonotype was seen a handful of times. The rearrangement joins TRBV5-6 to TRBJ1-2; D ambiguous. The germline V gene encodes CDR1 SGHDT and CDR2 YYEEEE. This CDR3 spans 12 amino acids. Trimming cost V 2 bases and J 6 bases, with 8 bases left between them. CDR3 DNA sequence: TGTGCCAGCAGCTTAAGACAACATGGCTACACCTTC. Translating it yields CASSLRQHGYTF.

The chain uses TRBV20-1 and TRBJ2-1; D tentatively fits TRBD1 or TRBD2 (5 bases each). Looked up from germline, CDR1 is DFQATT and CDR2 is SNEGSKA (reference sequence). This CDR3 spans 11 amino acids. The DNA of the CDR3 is TGCAGCGTTGAGGGGTTCAATGAGCAGTTCTTC. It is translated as CSVEGFNEQFF.

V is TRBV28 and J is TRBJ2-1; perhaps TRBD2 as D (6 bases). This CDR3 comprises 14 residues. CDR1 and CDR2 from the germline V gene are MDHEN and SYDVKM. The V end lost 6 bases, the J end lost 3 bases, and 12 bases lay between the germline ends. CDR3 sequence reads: CASSRDSYYNEQFF. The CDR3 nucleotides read TGTGCCAGCAGCCGGGACTCCTACTACAATGAGCAGTTCTTC.

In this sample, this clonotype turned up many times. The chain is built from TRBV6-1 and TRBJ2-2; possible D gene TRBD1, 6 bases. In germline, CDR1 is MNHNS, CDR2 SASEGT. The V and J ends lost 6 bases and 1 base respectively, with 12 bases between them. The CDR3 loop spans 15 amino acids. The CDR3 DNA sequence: TGTGCCAGCAGACAACAGGGCCGGAACACCGGGGAGCTGTTTTTT. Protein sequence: CASRQQGRNTGELFF.

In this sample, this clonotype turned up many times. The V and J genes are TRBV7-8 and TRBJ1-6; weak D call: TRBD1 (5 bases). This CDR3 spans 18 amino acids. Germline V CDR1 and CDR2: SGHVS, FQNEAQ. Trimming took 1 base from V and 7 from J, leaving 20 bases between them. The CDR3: CASSLGLGGGWPNSPLHF. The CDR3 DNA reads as TGTGCCAGCAGCTTAGGATTGGGGGGAGGCTGGCCGAATTCACCCCTCCACTTT.

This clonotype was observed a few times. CDR3 bases: TGTGCCGTAGGGGGCAGGGGTGAGACCCAGTACTTC. This codes for CAVGGRGETQYF. The chain combines TRBV19 with TRBJ2-5; 7 nucleotides line up with TRBD1. Unmatched junction bases numbered 8, after V lost 11 bases and J lost 5 bases. The CDR3 loop spans 12 amino acids. Germline-derived CDR1 and CDR2 are LNHDA and SQIVND (reference sequence).

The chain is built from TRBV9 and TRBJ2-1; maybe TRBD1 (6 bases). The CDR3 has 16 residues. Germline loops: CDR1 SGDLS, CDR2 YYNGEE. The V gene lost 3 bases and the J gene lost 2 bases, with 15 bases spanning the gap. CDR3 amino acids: CASSAETGPPYNEQFF. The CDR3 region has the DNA TGTGCCAGCAGCGCAGAAACAGGGCCCCCCTACAATGAGCAGTTCTTC.

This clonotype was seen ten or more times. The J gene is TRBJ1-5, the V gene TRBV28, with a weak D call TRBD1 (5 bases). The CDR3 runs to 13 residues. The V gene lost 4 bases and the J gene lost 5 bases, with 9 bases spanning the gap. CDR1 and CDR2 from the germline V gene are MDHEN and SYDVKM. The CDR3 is CASSSGLHQPQHF. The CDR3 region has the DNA TGTGCCAGCAGTTCAGGGCTCCATCAGCCCCAGCATTTT.

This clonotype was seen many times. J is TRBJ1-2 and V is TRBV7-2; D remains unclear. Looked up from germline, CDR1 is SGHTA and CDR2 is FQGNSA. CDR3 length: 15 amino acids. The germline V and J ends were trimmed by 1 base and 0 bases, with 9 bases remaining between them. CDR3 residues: CASSLVPLSNYGYTF. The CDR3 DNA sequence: TGTGCCAGCAGCTTAGTCCCTTTATCTAACTATGGCTACACCTTC.

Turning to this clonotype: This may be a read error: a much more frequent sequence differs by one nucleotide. CDR3 sequence (DNA): TGTGCCAGCAGTAAACCCGACTGGCGGAGCTCCCACAATGAGCAGTTCTTC. As protein: CASSKPDWRSSHNEQFF. The chain employs TRBV6-2 or TRBV6-3 and TRBJ2-1; D is ambiguous. The CDR3 sequence is 17 residues long. Germline V lookup: CDR1 MNHEY, CDR2 SVGEGT.

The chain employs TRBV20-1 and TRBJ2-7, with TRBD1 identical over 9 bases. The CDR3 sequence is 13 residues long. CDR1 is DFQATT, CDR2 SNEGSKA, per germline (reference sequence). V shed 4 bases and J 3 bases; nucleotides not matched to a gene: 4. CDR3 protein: CSAMDRGRYEQYF. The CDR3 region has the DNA TGCAGTGCTATGGACAGGGGACGCTACGAGCAGTACTTC.

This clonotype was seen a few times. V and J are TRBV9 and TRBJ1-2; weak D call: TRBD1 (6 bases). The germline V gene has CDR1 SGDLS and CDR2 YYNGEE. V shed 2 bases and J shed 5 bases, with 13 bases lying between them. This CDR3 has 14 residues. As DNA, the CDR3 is TGTGCCAGCAGCGTCTCCGGGACAACATATGGCTACACCTTC. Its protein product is CASSVSGTTYGYTF.

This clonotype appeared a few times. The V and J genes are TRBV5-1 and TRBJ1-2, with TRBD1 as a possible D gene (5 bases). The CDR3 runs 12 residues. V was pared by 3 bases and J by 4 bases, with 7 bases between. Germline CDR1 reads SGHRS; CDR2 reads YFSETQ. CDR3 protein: CASSWDLYGYTF. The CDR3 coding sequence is TGCGCCAGCAGCTGGGACCTCTATGGCTACACCTTC.

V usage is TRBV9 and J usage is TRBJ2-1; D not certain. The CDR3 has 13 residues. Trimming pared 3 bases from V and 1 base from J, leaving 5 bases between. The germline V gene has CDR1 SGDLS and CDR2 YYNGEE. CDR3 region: CASSDDSYNEQFF. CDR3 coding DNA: TGTGCCAGCAGCGATGATTCCTACAATGAGCAGTTCTTC.

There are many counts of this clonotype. The CDR3 spells CASSLPLGNSYEQYF. In nucleotides, the CDR3 is TGTGCCAGCAGTTTACCCCTTGGGAACTCCTACGAGCAGTACTTC. The chain carries TRBV28 and TRBJ2-7; D gene unclear. Germline V CDR1 and CDR2: MDHEN, SYDVKM. The length of the CDR3 is 15 residues. Trimming cost V 2 bases and J 0 bases, with 11 bases left between them. The variable domain in full, with the rest retrieved from reference TRBV28 and TRBJ2-7, is DVKVTQSSRYLVKRTGEKVFLECVQDMDHENMFWYRQDPGLGLRLIYFSYDVKMKEKGDIPEGYSVSREKKERFSLILESASTNQTSMYLCASSLPLGNSYEQYFGPGTRLTVT.

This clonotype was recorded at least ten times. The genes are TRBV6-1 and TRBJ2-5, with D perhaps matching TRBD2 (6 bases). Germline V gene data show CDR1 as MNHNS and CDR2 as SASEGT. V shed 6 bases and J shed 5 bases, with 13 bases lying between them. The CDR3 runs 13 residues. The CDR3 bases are TGTGCCAGCAGGAGGCGGGGAGAGGAGACCCAGTACTTC. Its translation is CASRRRGEETQYF.

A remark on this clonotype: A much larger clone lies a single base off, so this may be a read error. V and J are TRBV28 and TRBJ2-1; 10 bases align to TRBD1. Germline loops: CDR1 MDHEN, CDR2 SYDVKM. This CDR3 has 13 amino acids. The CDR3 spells CASRTGGYNERFF. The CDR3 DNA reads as TGTGCCAGCCGGACAGGGGGTTACAATGAGCGGTTCTTC.

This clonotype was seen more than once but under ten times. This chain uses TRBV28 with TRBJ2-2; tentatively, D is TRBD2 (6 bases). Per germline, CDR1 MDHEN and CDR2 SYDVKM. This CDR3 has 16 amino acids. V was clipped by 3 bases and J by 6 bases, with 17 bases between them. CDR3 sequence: CASSLGRGWEAGELFF. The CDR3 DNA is TGTGCCAGCAGTTTGGGTCGGGGATGGGAGGCCGGGGAGCTGTTTTTT.

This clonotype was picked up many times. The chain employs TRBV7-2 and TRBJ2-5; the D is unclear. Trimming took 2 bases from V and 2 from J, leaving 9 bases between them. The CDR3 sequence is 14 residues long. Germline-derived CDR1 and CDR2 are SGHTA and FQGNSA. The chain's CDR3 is CASSLLGGQETQYF. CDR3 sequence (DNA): TGTGCCAGCAGCTTACTCGGTGGGCAAGAGACCCAGTACTTC.

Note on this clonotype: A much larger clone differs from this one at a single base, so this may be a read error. CDR3 coding DNA: TGTGCCAGCAGTCGGGAGTACCAGTCTCACGGGCAGTACTTC. Its translation is CASSREYQSHGQYF. J is TRBJ2-7 and V is TRBV6-1; TRBD2 is a possible D gene (6 bases). Trimming stripped 5 bases from V and 9 bases from J, with 20 bases between. This CDR3 is 14 amino acids long. Germline V gene sequence: CDR1 MNHNS, CDR2 SASEGT.

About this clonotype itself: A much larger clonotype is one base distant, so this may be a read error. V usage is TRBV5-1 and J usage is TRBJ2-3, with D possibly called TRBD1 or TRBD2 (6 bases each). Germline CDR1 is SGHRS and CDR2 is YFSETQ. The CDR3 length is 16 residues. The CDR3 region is CPSSLGGGVRTDTQYF. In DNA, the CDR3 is TGCCCCAGCAGCTTGGGGGGCGGGGTACGCACAGATACGCAGTATTTT.

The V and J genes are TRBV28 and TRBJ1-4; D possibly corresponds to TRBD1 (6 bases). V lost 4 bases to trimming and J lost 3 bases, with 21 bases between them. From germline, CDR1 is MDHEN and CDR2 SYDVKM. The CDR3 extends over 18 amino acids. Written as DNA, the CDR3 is TGTGCCAGCAGTTCCCCCGGGGCCCGGGGGGCGGCTAATGAAAAACTGTTTTTT. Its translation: CASSSPGARGAANEKLFF.